This T cell receptor beta chain was sequenced for a study of blood T cell repertoires in COVID-19. Generated by immunoSEQ multiplex PCR, the TCRdb table keeps only in-frame clones and is missing some. Altogether 250,000 to 300,000 clones are present, 80% to 90% being singletons, with the ten largest covering around 5.8%. This CDR3 has 12 amino acids. CDR1 SGHNT and CDR2 YYREEE come from the germline V gene (reference sequence). Trimming stripped 4 bases from V and 7 bases from J, with 11 bases between. This sequence joins TRBV5-4 and TRBJ2-5; D gene ambiguous. The receptor was derived from a woman aged 45-65 years with COVID-19, enrolled during active disease. The sample comprised peripheral blood. The CDR3 loop reads CASSEPSRTQYF. The CDR3, as DNA: TGTGCCAGCAGCGAACCGTCTAGGACCCAGTACTTC.